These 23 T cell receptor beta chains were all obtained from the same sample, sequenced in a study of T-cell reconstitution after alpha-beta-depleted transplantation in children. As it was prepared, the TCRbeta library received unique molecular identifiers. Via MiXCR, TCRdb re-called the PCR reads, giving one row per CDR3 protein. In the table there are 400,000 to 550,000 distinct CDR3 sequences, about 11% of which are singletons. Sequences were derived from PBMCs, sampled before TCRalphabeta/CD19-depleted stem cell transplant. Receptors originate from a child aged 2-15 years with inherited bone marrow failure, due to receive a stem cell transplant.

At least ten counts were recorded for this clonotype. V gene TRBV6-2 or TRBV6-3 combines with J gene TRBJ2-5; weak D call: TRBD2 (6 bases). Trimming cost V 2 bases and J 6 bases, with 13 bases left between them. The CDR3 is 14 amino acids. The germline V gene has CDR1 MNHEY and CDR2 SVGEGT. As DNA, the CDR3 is TGTGCCAGCAGTTACGCGGGAACGGCGAAGACCCAGTACTTC. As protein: CASSYAGTAKTQYF.

The CDR3 DNA reads TGCAGTGCAACTAGCGGGTTCACAGATACGCAGTATTTT. Translation gives CSATSGFTDTQYF. This chain connects TRBV20-1 to TRBJ2-3, with TRBD2 identical over 9 bases. J was trimmed by 2 bases and V by 6 bases; bases with no gene match: 3. Germline CDR1 reads DFQATT; CDR2 reads SNEGSKA (reference sequence). This CDR3 has 13 amino acids.

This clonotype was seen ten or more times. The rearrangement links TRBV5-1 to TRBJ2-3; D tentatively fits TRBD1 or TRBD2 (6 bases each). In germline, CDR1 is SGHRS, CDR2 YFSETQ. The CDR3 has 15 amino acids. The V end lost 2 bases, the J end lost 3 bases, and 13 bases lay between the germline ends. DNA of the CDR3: TGCGCCAGCAGCTTAAGGGGGGCTCGGACAGATACGCAGTATTTT. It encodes CASSLRGARTDTQYF.

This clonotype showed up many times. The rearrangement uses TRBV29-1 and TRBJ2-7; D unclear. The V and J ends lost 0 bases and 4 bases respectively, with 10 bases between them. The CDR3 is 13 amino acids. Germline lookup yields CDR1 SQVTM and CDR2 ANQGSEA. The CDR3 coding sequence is TGCAGCGTTGAAGATTCTACCGTATACGAGCAGTACTTC. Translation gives CSVEDSTVYEQYF.

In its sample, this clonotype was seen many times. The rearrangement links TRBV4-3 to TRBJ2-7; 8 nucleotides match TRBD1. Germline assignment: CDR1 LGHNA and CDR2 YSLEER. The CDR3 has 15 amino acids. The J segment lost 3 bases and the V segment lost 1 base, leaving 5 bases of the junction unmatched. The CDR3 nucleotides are TGCGCCAGCAGCCAAGGACAGGGGACCTACTACGAGCAGTACTTC. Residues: CASSQGQGTYYEQYF.

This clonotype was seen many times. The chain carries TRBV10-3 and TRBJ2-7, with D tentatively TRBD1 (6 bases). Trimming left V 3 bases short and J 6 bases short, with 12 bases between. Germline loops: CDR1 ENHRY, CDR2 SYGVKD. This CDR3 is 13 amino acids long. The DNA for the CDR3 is TGTGCCATCAGTGACGGCAGGGGAAGCGAGCAGTACTTC. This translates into CAISDGRGSEQYF.

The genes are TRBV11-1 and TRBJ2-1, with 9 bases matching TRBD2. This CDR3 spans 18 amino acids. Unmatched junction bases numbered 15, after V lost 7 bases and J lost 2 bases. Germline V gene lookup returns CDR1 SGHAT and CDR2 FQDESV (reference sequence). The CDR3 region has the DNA TGTGCCAGCACAGGGGCCGAGGCGGGAGGGCCCCCCTACAATGAGCAGTTCTTC. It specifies CASTGAEAGGPPYNEQFF. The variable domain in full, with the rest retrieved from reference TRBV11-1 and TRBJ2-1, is EAEVAQSPRYKITEKSQAVAFWCDPISGHATLYWYRQILGQGPELLVQFQDESVVDDSQLPKDRFSAERLKGVDSTLKIQPAELGDSAMYLCASTGAEAGGPPYNEQFFGPGTRLTVL.

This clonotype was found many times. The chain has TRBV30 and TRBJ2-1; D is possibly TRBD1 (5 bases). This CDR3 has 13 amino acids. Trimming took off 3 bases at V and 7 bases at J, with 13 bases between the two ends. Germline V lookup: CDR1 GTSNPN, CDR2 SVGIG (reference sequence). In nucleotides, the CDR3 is TGTGCCTGGAGCGATAAGAACAGGAATGAGCAGTTCTTC. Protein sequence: CAWSDKNRNEQFF.

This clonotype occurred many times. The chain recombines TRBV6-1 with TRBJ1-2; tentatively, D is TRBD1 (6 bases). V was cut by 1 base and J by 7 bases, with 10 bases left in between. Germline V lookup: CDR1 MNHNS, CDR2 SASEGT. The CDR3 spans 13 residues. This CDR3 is CASSEGQGLGYTF. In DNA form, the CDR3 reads TGTGCCAGCAGTGAAGGCCAGGGGCTTGGCTACACCTTC.

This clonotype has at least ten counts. Here the CDR3 reads CASSRGNTGDTQYF. The DNA for the CDR3 is TGTGCCAGCAGCAGGGGGAACACTGGGGATACGCAGTATTTT. The chain carries TRBV27 and TRBJ2-3; 7 bases match TRBD1. J gave up 6 bases and V 6 bases, and 9 bases lay outside the gene matches. This CDR3 is built from 14 residues. Germline lookup yields CDR1 MNHEY and CDR2 SMNVEV (reference sequence).

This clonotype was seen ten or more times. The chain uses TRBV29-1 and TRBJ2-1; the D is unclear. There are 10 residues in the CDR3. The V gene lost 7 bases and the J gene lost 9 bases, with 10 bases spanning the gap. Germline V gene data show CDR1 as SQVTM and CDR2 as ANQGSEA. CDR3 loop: CSGMVGEQFF. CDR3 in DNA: TGCAGCGGTATGGTTGGTGAGCAGTTCTTC.

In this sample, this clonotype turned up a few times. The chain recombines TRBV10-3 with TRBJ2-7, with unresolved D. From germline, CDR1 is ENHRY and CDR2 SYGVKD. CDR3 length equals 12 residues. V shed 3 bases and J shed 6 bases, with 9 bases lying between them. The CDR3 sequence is CAISEGLGEQYF. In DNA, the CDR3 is TGTGCCATCAGTGAAGGTTTGGGCGAGCAGTACTTC.

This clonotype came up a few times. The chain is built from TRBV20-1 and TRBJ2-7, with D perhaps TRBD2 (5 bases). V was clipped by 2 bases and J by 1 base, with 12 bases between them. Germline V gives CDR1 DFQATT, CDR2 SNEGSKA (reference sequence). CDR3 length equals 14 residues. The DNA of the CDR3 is TGCAGTGCTAGAAGCGGCCTACGGTCCTACGAGCAGTACTTC. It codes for CSARSGLRSYEQYF.

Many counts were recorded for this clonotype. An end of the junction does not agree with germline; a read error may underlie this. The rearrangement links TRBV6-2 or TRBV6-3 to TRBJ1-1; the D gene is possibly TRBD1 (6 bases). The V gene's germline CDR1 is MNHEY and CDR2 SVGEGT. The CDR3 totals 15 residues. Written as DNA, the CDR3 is TGTGCCAGCAGTCCCGAGGACAGCAAGGGCACTGAAGATTTCTTT. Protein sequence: CASSPEDSKGTEDFF.

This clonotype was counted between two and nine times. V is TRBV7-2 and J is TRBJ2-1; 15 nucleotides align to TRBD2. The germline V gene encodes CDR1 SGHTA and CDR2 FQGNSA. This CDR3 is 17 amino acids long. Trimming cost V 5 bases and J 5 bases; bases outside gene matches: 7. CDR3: CASSVGTSGRYDNEQFF. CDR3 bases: TGTGCCAGCAGCGTGGGGACTAGCGGGAGGTACGACAATGAGCAGTTCTTC.

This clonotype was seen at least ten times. The CDR3 sequence: CAGAGGPRPDTQYF. The DNA of the CDR3 is TGCGCCGGGGCGGGAGGGCCCAGGCCAGATACGCAGTATTTT. The V and J genes are TRBV5-1 and TRBJ2-3; 9 bases align to TRBD2. V lost 10 bases to trimming and J lost 4 bases; unmatched junction nucleotides: 10. The V gene's germline CDR1 is SGHRS and CDR2 YFSETQ. This CDR3 has 14 residues. Full variable domain (outside the CDR3, taken from reference TRBV5-1 and TRBJ2-3): KAGVTQTPRYLIKTRGQQVTLSCSPISGHRSVSWYQQTPGQGLQFLFEYFSETQRNKGNFPGRFSGRQFSNSRSEMNVSTLELGDSALYLCAGAGGPRPDTQYFGPGTRLTVL.

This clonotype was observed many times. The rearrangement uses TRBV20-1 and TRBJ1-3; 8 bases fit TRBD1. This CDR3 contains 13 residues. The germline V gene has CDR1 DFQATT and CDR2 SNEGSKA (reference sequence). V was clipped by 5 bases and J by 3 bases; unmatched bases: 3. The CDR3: CSADGTGGNTIYF. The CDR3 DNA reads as TGCAGTGCTGATGGGACAGGTGGAAACACCATATATTTT.

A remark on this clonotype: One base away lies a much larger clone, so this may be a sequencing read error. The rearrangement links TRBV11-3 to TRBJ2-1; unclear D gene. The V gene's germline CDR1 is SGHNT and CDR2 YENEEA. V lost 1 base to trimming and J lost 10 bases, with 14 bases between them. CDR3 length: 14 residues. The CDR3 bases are TGTGCCAGCAGCTTAGGGCGCTCCTCTGAAGAGCAGTTCTTC. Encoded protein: CASSLGRSSEEQFF.

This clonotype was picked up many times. CDR3 sequence (DNA): TGTGCCAGCAGCCCGCGGGGGGCCTACGAGCAGTACTTC. Translating it yields CASSPRGAYEQYF. The chain is built from TRBV7-6 and TRBJ2-7, with 8 bases lining up with TRBD2. V was pared by 5 bases and J by 2 bases, with 2 bases of the junction left unmatched. The germline CDR1 and CDR2 sequences are SGHVS and FNYEAQ. The CDR3 length is 13 residues.

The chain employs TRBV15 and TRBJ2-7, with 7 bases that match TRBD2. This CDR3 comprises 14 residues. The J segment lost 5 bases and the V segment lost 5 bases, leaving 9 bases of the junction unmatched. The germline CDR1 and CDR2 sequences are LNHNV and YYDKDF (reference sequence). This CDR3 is CATSRGSGIHEQYF. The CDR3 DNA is TGTGCCACCAGCCGCGGGAGTGGAATCCACGAGCAGTACTTC.

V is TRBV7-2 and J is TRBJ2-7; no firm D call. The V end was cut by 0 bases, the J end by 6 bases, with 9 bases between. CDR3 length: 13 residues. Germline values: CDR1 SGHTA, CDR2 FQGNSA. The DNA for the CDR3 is TGTGCCAGCAGCTTAGCGCGAGATGCCGAGCAGTACTTC. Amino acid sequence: CASSLARDAEQYF.

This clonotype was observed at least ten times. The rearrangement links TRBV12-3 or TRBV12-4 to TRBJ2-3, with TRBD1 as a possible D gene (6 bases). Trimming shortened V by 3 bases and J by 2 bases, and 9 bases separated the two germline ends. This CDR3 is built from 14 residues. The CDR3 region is CASSFAGVTDTQYF. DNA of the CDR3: TGTGCCAGCAGTTTTGCAGGGGTCACAGATACGCAGTATTTT.

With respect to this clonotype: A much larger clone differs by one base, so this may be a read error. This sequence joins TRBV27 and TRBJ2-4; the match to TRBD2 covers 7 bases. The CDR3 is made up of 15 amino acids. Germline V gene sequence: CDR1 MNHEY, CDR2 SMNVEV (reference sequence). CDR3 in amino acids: CASSLMAGARNIQYF. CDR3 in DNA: TGTGCCAGCAGTTTAATGGCGGGAGCCAGAAACATTCAGTACTTC.